These T cell receptor beta chains were read from a single sample in a study of blood T cell repertoires in COVID-19. Clones were read by immunoSEQ multiplex PCR, and TCRdb kept only the in-frame ones, dropping some. The sample yields roughly 290,000 clones, around 85% seen once. The sequenced sample consisted of PBMCs or T cells enriched from blood (not recorded which). The receptors were gathered from a young man who had recovered from COVID-19. Each CDR3 is given with its conserved first and last residue. Each record gives: V gene, J gene, CDR3 protein.

>TRBV18|TRBJ2-1
CASSQIGVWYPEQFF
>TRBV19|TRBJ1-2
CASSALSGATNYGYTF
>TRBV6-5|TRBJ1-1
CASSSRTGNTEAFF
>TRBV19|TRBJ2-7
CASSKGPSGGLSYEQYF
>TRBV19|TRBJ1-5
CASTISGQPQHF
>TRBV7-2|TRBJ1-1
CASSLVFFVGINTEAFF
>TRBV9|TRBJ2-5
CASSEAASRQETQYF
>TRBV4-1|TRBJ2-2
CASSQDRVPGELFF
>TRBV4-3|TRBJ1-1
CASSQEGTGVGTEAFF
>TRBV5-1|TRBJ2-3
CASRSSQRGTDTQYF
>TRBV4-1|TRBJ1-2
CASSQTGGRDGYTF
>TRBV18|TRBJ2-1
CASSPKQGAEEQFF
>TRBV5-4|TRBJ2-5
CASSLSDIPGTQYF